One and the same sample provided the 14 T cell receptor beta chains below, sequenced in a study of blood T cell repertoires in COVID-19. Repertoires were generated with immunoSEQ multiplex PCR, while TCRdb's copy carries only in-frame clones and drops some. The sample holds some 170,000 clones; more than 65% are singletons and the top ten take roughly 15%. Sequenced input: PBMCs or T cells enriched from blood (not recorded which). The receptors shown here come from a man aged 50 to 59 who had recovered from COVID-19.

The CDR3 sequence is CASSLSRFWGRRTSGGDNTGELFF. The CDR3, as DNA: TGCGCCAGCAGCTTGTCCCGATTTTGGGGACGAAGGACTAGCGGGGGGGATAACACCGGGGAGCTGTTTTTT. The chain is built from TRBV5-1 and TRBJ2-2; TRBD2 aligns across 15 bases. Germline CDR1 reads SGHRS; CDR2 reads YFSETQ. The CDR3 spans 24 residues. J gave up 2 bases and V 1 base, and 21 bases lay outside the gene matches.

This clone occurred once. The genes are TRBV6-5 and TRBJ1-2, with D maybe TRBD1 (5 bases). Per germline, CDR1 MNHEY and CDR2 SVGAGI. V lost 8 bases and J 5 bases, leaving 15 bases between the germline ends. The CDR3 is made up of 13 amino acids. CDR3 amino acids: CASRPNPGYGYTF. The CDR3 DNA sequence: TGTGCCAGCCGCCCGAATCCAGGGTATGGCTACACCTTC.

V and J are TRBV5-4 and TRBJ1-3; the match to TRBD1 covers 9 bases. The germline V gene has CDR1 SGHNT and CDR2 YYREEE (reference sequence). The trim removed 0 bases at V and 10 bases at J, leaving 2 bases unmatched. The CDR3 length is 13 residues. CDR3 nucleotides: TGTGCCAGCAGCTTGGGGGGACAGGGTACCATATATTTT. Translating gives CASSLGGQGTIYF.

The count of this clone is one. CDR3 loop: CASSSGQGGNTIYF. The CDR3 bases are TGTGCCAGCAGTTCAGGACAGGGTGGAAACACCATATATTTT. The genes are TRBV5-4 and TRBJ1-3; 8 bases map to TRBD1. The CDR3 runs 14 residues. CDR1 and CDR2 from the germline V gene are SGHNT and YYREEE (reference sequence). The J segment lost 3 bases and the V segment lost 5 bases, leaving 4 bases of the junction unmatched.

This rearrangement joins TRBV6-5 to TRBJ2-3, with D perhaps TRBD2 (5 bases). Germline CDR1 and CDR2: MNHEY and SVGAGI. V shed 0 bases and J shed 6 bases, with 10 bases lying between them. This CDR3 is 14 amino acids long. The chain's CDR3 is CASSYSLAVDTQYF. CDR3 DNA: TGTGCCAGCAGTTACTCCCTAGCCGTCGATACGCAGTATTTT.

The V call is TRBV19, the J call TRBJ1-2, with 8 bases identical to TRBD1. After removal of 4 bases from V and 3 bases from J, the junction contained 7 bases not matched to a gene. The length of the CDR3 is 15 residues. CDR1 LNHDA and CDR2 SQIVND come from the germline V gene (reference sequence). In nucleotides, the CDR3 is TGTGCCAGTAGTACCCCAGGGGGCTCCTACTATGGCTACACCTTC. It encodes CASSTPGGSYYGYTF.

This sequence joins TRBV24-1 and TRBJ2-5; 9 bases align to TRBD2. With V trimmed by 0 bases and J by 0 bases, 1 base remained unmatched. Per the germline V gene, CDR1 is KGHDR and CDR2 is SFDVKD. This CDR3 spans 16 amino acids. This CDR3 is CATSDLASGDQETQYF. The CDR3 DNA is TGTGCCACCAGTGATTTGGCTAGCGGGGACCAAGAGACCCAGTACTTC.

The chain couples TRBV4-1 to TRBJ1-6; the D gene is possibly TRBD1 (5 bases). The CDR3 contains 13 residues. Per the germline V gene, CDR1 is MGHRA and CDR2 is YSYEKL. V lost 4 bases and J 12 bases, leaving 13 bases between the germline ends. CDR3 DNA sequence: TGCGCCAGCAGCCCGCGCGACAGCCGACCCCTCCACTTT. It yields the protein CASSPRDSRPLHF.

This clone has a single count. The gene calls are TRBV6-5 and TRBJ2-7, with 9 bases matching TRBD1. V was pared by 5 bases and J by 7 bases, with 12 bases of the junction left unmatched. The CDR3 contains 15 residues. CDR1 MNHEY and CDR2 SVGAGI come from the germline V gene. This chain's CDR3 is CASSHTEDRGEEQYF. The CDR3, as DNA: TGTGCCAGCAGTCACACCGAGGACAGGGGTGAAGAGCAGTACTTC.

The chain is built from TRBV10-2 and TRBJ2-1, with D tentatively TRBD1 (6 bases). The V gene lost 6 bases and the J gene lost 0 bases, with 12 bases spanning the gap. CDR1 and CDR2 from the germline V gene are WSHSY and SAAADI. This CDR3 is 15 amino acids long. DNA for the CDR3: TGCGCCAGCAGCCCGGACAGAAGCTCCTACAATGAGCAGTTCTTC. This translates into CASSPDRSSYNEQFF.

The V gene is TRBV6-1, the J gene TRBJ2-7; TRBD1 matches 8 bases. V gave up 0 bases and J gave up 2 bases; unmatched junction bases: 6. From germline, CDR1 is MNHNS and CDR2 SASEGT. The CDR3 is 16 residues long. The CDR3 here is CASSEARWTGTYEQYF. CDR3 nucleotide sequence: TGTGCCAGCAGTGAAGCCCGTTGGACAGGGACCTACGAGCAGTACTTC.

The chain employs TRBV18 and TRBJ1-1, with a possible D match to TRBD1 (5 bases). CDR1 is KGHSH and CDR2 is LQKENI in the germline V gene. The CDR3 sequence is 14 residues long. V dropped 5 bases and J dropped 1 base, with 11 bases sitting between them. In nucleotides, the CDR3 is TGTGCCAGCTCAACTTCAACAGGGAACACTGAAGCTTTCTTT. This encodes CASSTSTGNTEAFF.

The sample holds one count of this clone. The gene calls are TRBV19 and TRBJ2-3; a weak D match, TRBD2 (7 bases). V was trimmed by 4 bases and J by 4 bases, leaving 18 bases between them. In germline, CDR1 is LNHDA, CDR2 SQIVND (reference sequence). This CDR3 has 16 residues. In nucleotides, the CDR3 is TGTGCCAGTAGTACGGTTCGGGGGGCTATCGCAGATACGCAGTATTTT. Its protein product is CASSTVRGAIADTQYF.

The CDR3 DNA reads TGTGCCAGCAGTGAAAGTGCGAGCTCCTATAATTCACCCCTCCACTTT. Translation gives CASSESASSYNSPLHF. V is TRBV2 and J is TRBJ1-6; D is undetermined. The CDR3 covers 16 residues. Germline CDR1 and CDR2: SNHLY and FYNNEI. The V end lost 2 bases, the J end lost 0 bases, and 8 bases lay between the germline ends.